This T cell receptor beta chain was captured in a study of T cells in Graves' hyperthyroidism and ophthalmopathy. Broader study findings: The blood repertoire included most of the expanded thyroid clonotypes above 0.001.

Germline values: CDR1 SGHKS, CDR2 YYEKEE (reference sequence). The trim removed 2 bases at V and 5 bases at J, leaving 16 bases unmatched. The CDR3 is 19 residues long. In its sample, this clonotype was seen a few times. Its specificity is unknown. From RNA transcripts, TCR beta CDR3 regions were amplified. The TCR CDR3 first-round RT-PCR relied on the HTBI primer set. One entry per CDR3 protein, called by TCRdb with MiXCR from the multiplex PCR reads. The data contain around 400,000 distinct CDR3 sequences, roughly 15% of them singletons. This chain uses TRBV5-5 with TRBJ2-5; 12 nucleotides agree with TRBD1. This clonotype was sampled from a woman aged 55-69 years with Graves' ophthalmopathy. Material for sequencing was blood. DNA of the CDR3: TGTGCCAGCAGCTTCCCCTCTCAGTCCGGGACAGGGGGCGGTGAGACCCAGTACTTC. It codes for CASSFPSQSGTGGGETQYF.